This T cell receptor (beta chain) was recovered during a study of prognosis after radiotherapy for stage I lung cancer. Amplicons of TCR beta CDR3 were generated from genomic DNA by two-round multiplex PCR. With primers specific to each TRBV and TRBJ gene, the first-round PCR was performed. In TCRdb, the multiplex PCR reads were re-called with MiXCR into one record per CDR3 protein. The repertoire has around 26,000 distinct CDR3 sequences, about half of them found once; the top ten carry 14% to 15%. The CDR3 contains 14 residues. J was trimmed by 13 bases and V by 6 bases; bases with no gene match: 10. Per the germline V gene, CDR1 is MNHEY and CDR2 is SMNVEV (reference sequence). This clonotype showed up many times. Two sampling time points were used, and roughly 6.1 milliliters of peripheral blood were drawn at each.

The chain couples TRBV27 to TRBJ2-5; 14 bases are shared with TRBD2. The sequencing here drew on PBMCs, taken before or after stereotactic body radiation therapy (not recorded which). The sequence derives from a donor over 45 with non-small cell lung cancer. CDR3 DNA sequence: TGTGCCAGCAGCAAAACGGGACTAGCGGGAGTGGGGTACTTC. Its protein product is CASSKTGLAGVGYF.